The sequence of this T cell receptor beta chain was determined in a study of response to subunit inactivated influenza vaccine. Details on this clonotype: The antigen is undetermined.

Points from the study as a whole: It was the authors' suggestion that each seasonal influenza vaccination recruits few new T cells.

This CDR3 has 12 amino acids. Germline V gene data show CDR1 as MNHNS and CDR2 as SASEGT. Trimming left V 10 bases short and J 10 bases short, with 17 bases between. TCRdb used MiXCR to reprocess the RT-PCR reads, holding one entry per CDR3 protein. The repertoire holds some 850,000 distinct CDR3 sequences, roughly 20% seen once, with 11% in the top ten. The sample was PBMCs from blood, taken around 5 days after vaccination. V is TRBV6-1 and J is TRBJ2-1, with a tentative D call TRBD2 (5 bases). This TCR was recovered from a man in his fifties who received an inactivated influenza vaccine. CDR3 coding DNA: TGTGCCACCTCGATGATGCGGAGGGAGCAGTTCTTC. Its translation: CATSMMRREQFF.